These 31 T cell receptor beta chains share one sample of origin, sequenced in a study of blood T cells in healthy people across ages. The second PCR ran about 6 to 11 cycles with a sample-barcoded 5' primer and J-beta primers. TCRdb fed the 5' RACE reads into MiXCR, producing one record per CDR3 protein. The table includes 730,000 or so distinct CDR3 sequences, roughly 41% detected once. The sample was blood. These receptors came from a woman aged 60 to 75 in good health.

V is TRBV3-1 and J is TRBJ2-7; 7 nucleotides agree with TRBD2. Germline V gene data show CDR1 as LGHDT and CDR2 as YNNKEL (reference sequence). This CDR3 spans 17 amino acids. Trimming took 3 bases from V and 0 from J; bases not matched to a gene: 11. The CDR3 region has the DNA TGTGCCAGCAGCCAGACCAGACTAGCTTCGAGCTCCTACGAGCAGTACTTC. Translated, it gives CASSQTRLASSSYEQYF.

This clonotype came up a few times. V gene TRBV3-1 combines with J gene TRBJ2-3; TRBD1 matches at 7 bases. CDR3 length: 15 residues. V gave up 2 bases and J gave up 1 base; unmatched junction bases: 3. Per the germline V gene, CDR1 is LGHDT and CDR2 is YNNKEL (reference sequence). The CDR3 here is CASSQTGTGTDTQYF. The CDR3 region has the DNA TGTGCCAGCAGCCAAACCGGGACAGGCACAGATACGCAGTATTTT.

V usage is TRBV7-9 and J usage is TRBJ2-5; D is unresolved. V lost 2 bases and J lost 3, with 4 bases in between. In germline, CDR1 is SEHNR, CDR2 FQNEAQ (reference sequence). CDR3 length: 12 amino acids. The CDR3 sequence: CASSLMKETQYF. CDR3 coding DNA: TGTGCCAGCAGCTTAATGAAAGAGACCCAGTACTTC.

The chain carries TRBV13 and TRBJ2-7; TRBD2 matches 8 bases. CDR1 and CDR2 (germline): PRHDT, FYEKMQ (reference sequence). CDR3 length: 15 residues. V was clipped by 5 bases and J by 6 bases; unmatched bases: 12. CDR3 residues: CASSPSTAGESEQYF. For the CDR3, the DNA is TGTGCCAGCAGCCCCTCGACAGCGGGAGAAAGCGAGCAGTACTTC. Full variable domain (rest looked up from reference TRBV13 and TRBJ2-7): AAGVIQSPRHLIKEKRETATLKCYPIPRHDTVYWYQQGPGQDPQFLISFYEKMQSDKGSIPDRFSAQQFSDYHSELNMSSLELGDSALYFCASSPSTAGESEQYFGPGTRLTVT.

In regard to this clonotype: A much larger clonotype is one base distant, so this may be a read error. This chain connects TRBV29-1 to TRBJ2-7; D may match TRBD1 or TRBD2 (5 bases each). The length of the CDR3 is 14 residues. Germline V lookup: CDR1 SQVTM, CDR2 ANQGSEA. The ends were cut back, 8 bases at V and 5 bases at J, with 22 bases in the middle. In DNA, the CDR3 is TGCAGCATGGGGGAGAGTAGGGTGAGACACGAGCAGTACTTC. Protein sequence: CSMGESRVRHEQYF.

This chain uses TRBV2 with TRBJ2-1; D tentatively reads TRBD1 or TRBD2 (6 bases each). Deletions cut 2 bases from V and 7 bases from J, with 18 bases between. The germline V gene encodes CDR1 SNHLY and CDR2 FYNNEI. This CDR3 region has 16 residues. The CDR3 loop is CASSERGGRGWNEQFF. DNA for the CDR3: TGTGCCAGCAGTGAAAGAGGGGGGAGAGGGTGGAATGAGCAGTTCTTC.

The CDR3 DNA reads as TGTGCCAGCAGCTTAAACGGGGGGCGCGCCAAAAACATTCAGTACTTC. Translated: CASSLNGGRAKNIQYF. V and J are TRBV7-3 and TRBJ2-4, with a possible D match to TRBD2 (7 bases). V lost 1 base to trimming and J lost 1 base, with 11 bases between them. Germline V gene lookup returns CDR1 SGHTA and CDR2 FQGTGA. The CDR3 is 16 amino acids.

This clonotype was seen more than once but under ten times. V usage is TRBV7-2 and J usage is TRBJ1-5, with D perhaps TRBD1 (5 bases). There are 13 residues in the CDR3. Germline CDR1 SGHTA, CDR2 FQGNSA. V was trimmed by 7 bases and J by 0 bases, leaving 7 bases between them. The CDR3 region is CASKDNSNQPQHF. CDR3 DNA sequence: TGTGCCAGCAAGGACAATAGCAATCAGCCCCAGCATTTT.

The chain recombines TRBV20-1 with TRBJ1-1; 7 bases match TRBD1. The CDR3 is 15 residues long. The germline V gene has CDR1 DFQATT and CDR2 SNEGSKA (reference sequence). J lost 2 bases, V lost 4 bases, and 10 bases had no gene match. CDR3 loop: CSATPGGDVNTEAFF. CDR3 DNA sequence: TGCAGTGCTACTCCAGGGGGGGATGTAAACACTGAAGCTTTCTTT.

This clonotype was seen once. This chain uses TRBV5-1 with TRBJ2-4, with a weak D call TRBD1 (6 bases). The V end lost 4 bases, the J end lost 13 bases, and 33 bases lay between the germline ends. This CDR3 is built from 18 residues. Germline assignment: CDR1 SGHRS and CDR2 YFSETQ. CDR3 in DNA: TGCGCCAGCAGCAAATGGACAGCAATACCTACTATGTCAAGTGGGCAGTACTTC. This encodes CASSKWTAIPTMSSGQYF.

This clonotype was picked up one time. At one boundary the junction diverges from the germline segment, which might be a read error. The J gene is TRBJ2-5, the V gene TRBV28; 14 bases fit TRBD2. The tail of the sequence fits TRBJ2-7 better, so the J call may be wrong. Looked up from germline, CDR1 is MDHEN and CDR2 is SYDVKM. The CDR3 consists of 18 residues. CDR3 loop: CASSFYQGTSGSSSEQYF. CDR3 nucleotides: TGTGCCAGCAGTTTTTATCAGGGGACTAGCGGGAGTTCCTCCGAGCAGTACTTC.

This clonotype was recorded only once. This sequence joins TRBV6-5 and TRBJ2-3, with 8 bases identical to TRBD2. The CDR3 extends over 13 amino acids. The germline V gene encodes CDR1 MNHEY and CDR2 SVGAGI. V was pared by 11 bases and J by 1 base, with 5 bases of the junction left unmatched. As DNA, the CDR3 is TGTGCCTGCTGGCGGGGGGGCACAGATACGCAGTATTTT. Translation gives CACWRGGTDTQYF.

The rearrangement joins TRBV12-3 or TRBV12-4 to TRBJ1-2; D perhaps matches TRBD1 (5 bases). The CDR3 is made up of 14 amino acids. Trimming took 7 bases from V and 8 from J, leaving 20 bases between them. The DNA for the CDR3 is TGTGCCAGCACCTTAAAGGGACGGGAGGAGGGCTACACCTTC. Amino acids: CASTLKGREEGYTF.

The J gene is TRBJ2-7, the V gene TRBV27; D may be TRBD1 or TRBD2 (5 bases each). This CDR3 has 13 residues. CDR1 is MNHEY and CDR2 is SMNVEV in the germline V gene (reference sequence). V shed 5 bases and J shed 10 bases, with 18 bases lying between them. CDR3 sequence reads: CASSGSQGEAQYF. CDR3 nucleotides: TGTGCCAGCAGTGGATCCCAGGGAGAGGCCCAGTACTTC.

This clonotype was detected many times. The chain joins TRBV7-2 to TRBJ2-5; possible D gene TRBD1, 6 bases. Trimming left V 2 bases short and J 1 base short, with 8 bases between. CDR1 and CDR2 (germline): SGHTA, FQGNSA. The CDR3 is made up of 14 amino acids. CDR3 loop: CASSLHRAQETQYF. In nucleotides, the CDR3 is TGTGCCAGCAGCTTACACAGGGCCCAAGAGACCCAGTACTTC.

This clonotype was found many times. This chain connects TRBV29-1 to TRBJ2-5, with D uncertain. Germline V gene sequence: CDR1 SQVTM, CDR2 ANQGSEA. V was cut by 3 bases and J by 4 bases, with 12 bases left in between. The CDR3 totals 13 residues. In DNA form, the CDR3 reads TGCAGCGTTGACCGGCTAGTGAGAGAGACCCAGTACTTC. Its translation: CSVDRLVRETQYF.

This clonotype was recorded only once. The rearrangement joins TRBV28 to TRBJ2-5; D possibly uses TRBD1 or TRBD2 (6 bases each). The ends were cut back, 1 base at V and 2 bases at J, with 17 bases in the middle. Germline-derived CDR1 and CDR2 are MDHEN and SYDVKM. The CDR3 spans 17 residues. CDR3 amino acids: CASSLFGGTRLQETQYF. In DNA, the CDR3 is TGTGCCAGCAGTTTATTCGGCGGGACACGCTTACAAGAGACCCAGTACTTC. The entire variable domain, with the rest obtained from reference TRBV28 and TRBJ2-5, is as follows: DVKVTQSSRYLVKRTGEKVFLECVQDMDHENMFWYRQDPGLGLRLIYFSYDVKMKEKGDIPEGYSVSREKKERFSLILESASTNQTSMYLCASSLFGGTRLQETQYFGPGTRLLVL.

This chain uses TRBV30 with TRBJ1-6, with a weak D call TRBD1 (5 bases). Trimming took 8 bases from V and 7 from J, leaving 9 bases between them. CDR1 GTSNPN and CDR2 SVGIG come from the germline V gene (reference sequence). The CDR3 has 11 residues. This CDR3 is CASWGNSPLHF. The CDR3, as DNA: TGTGCCAGTTGGGGGAATTCACCCCTCCACTTT.

This clonotype was counted between two and nine times. V usage is TRBV7-9 and J usage is TRBJ2-1; 16 bases map to TRBD2. J was trimmed by 6 bases and V by 5 bases; bases with no gene match: 16. The V gene's germline CDR1 is SEHNR and CDR2 FQNEAQ (reference sequence). The CDR3 is 20 residues long. The chain's CDR3 is CASSVLAGLAGGPPGNEQFF. CDR3 DNA sequence: TGTGCCAGCAGCGTCTTGGCGGGACTAGCGGGAGGGCCCCCTGGCAATGAGCAGTTCTTC.

The rearrangement joins TRBV3-1 to TRBJ2-3; TRBD2 is a possible D gene (6 bases). CDR3 length equals 18 residues. CDR1 is LGHDT, CDR2 YNNKEL, per germline (reference sequence). V was clipped by 0 bases and J by 3 bases, with 19 bases between them. The CDR3 is CASSQETRLVKRTDTQYF. CDR3 DNA sequence: TGTGCCAGCAGCCAAGAAACGAGACTAGTAAAGAGGACAGATACGCAGTATTTT.

The genes are TRBV5-1 and TRBJ2-3; 7 bases align to TRBD2. The length of the CDR3 is 16 residues. Per the germline V gene, CDR1 is SGHRS and CDR2 is YFSETQ. The V gene end was trimmed by 4 bases and the J gene end by 2 bases; junction bases not matched to a gene: 10. CDR3 sequence (DNA): TGCGCCAGCAGCCTGAAGACAGCGGGATTCACAGATACGCAGTATTTT. Translating gives CASSLKTAGFTDTQYF.

CDR3 sequence: CASSYSMGANEQYF. CDR3 coding DNA: TGTGCCAGCAGTTACTCGATGGGAGCTAACGAGCAGTACTTC. The chain has TRBV6-2 or TRBV6-3 and TRBJ2-7; D is possibly TRBD2 (5 bases). CDR1 is MNHEY, CDR2 SVGEGT, per germline. The CDR3 runs to 14 residues. V dropped 0 bases and J dropped 5 bases, with 11 bases sitting between them.

This clonotype was observed at least ten times. J is TRBJ2-3 and V is TRBV7-3; TRBD1 matches at 7 bases. V shed 5 bases, J shed 2 bases, and the junction held 7 bases outside the gene matches. Germline loops: CDR1 SGHTA, CDR2 FQGTGA. This CDR3 is built from 15 residues. The CDR3 nucleotides read TGTGCCAGCAGCGCGCGGACAGGAACCACAGATACGCAGTATTTT. Translation: CASSARTGTTDTQYF.

This sequence joins TRBV5-1 and TRBJ1-6; no firm D call. Trimming took 4 bases from V and 5 from J, leaving 19 bases between them. The CDR3 is 17 amino acids. Germline V gives CDR1 SGHRS, CDR2 YFSETQ. CDR3 DNA: TGCGCCAGCAGCATGGCAGGAAGGACGTCCGATAATTCACCCCTCCACTTT. This sequence encodes CASSMAGRTSDNSPLHF.

The table lists this clonotype with many counts. The rearrangement uses TRBV20-1 and TRBJ2-5, with a tentative D call TRBD2 (5 bases). Germline V gives CDR1 DFQATT, CDR2 SNEGSKA (reference sequence). The CDR3 is 14 residues long. The germline V and J ends were trimmed by 0 bases and 2 bases, with 10 bases remaining between them. CDR3 bases: TGCAGTGCTAGAGATTTCCGGGATCAAGAGACCCAGTACTTC. It specifies CSARDFRDQETQYF.

In the case of this clonotype: A much more abundant neighbour one base away suggests this may be a read error. This chain links TRBV2 with TRBJ2-7, with a weak D call TRBD2 (5 bases). Germline CDR1 reads SNHLY; CDR2 reads FYNNEI. V lost 2 bases and J 0 bases, leaving 14 bases between the germline ends. CDR3 length equals 16 residues. The CDR3 nucleotides are TGTGCCAGCAGTGAAATGGGGTGGGAGATCTCCTACGAGCAGTACTTC. Translated, it gives CASSEMGWEISYEQYF.

Only a few counts were recorded for this clonotype. The chain couples TRBV6-1 to TRBJ2-7; tentative D call: TRBD2 (6 bases). The CDR3 is made up of 18 amino acids. Trimming took 4 bases from V and 1 from J, leaving 23 bases between them. Germline assignment: CDR1 MNHNS and CDR2 SASEGT. The CDR3 DNA is TGTGCCAGCAGTGTGCGAAACCCGGGAGCGGAGTTTTCCTACGAGCAGTACTTC. It is translated as CASSVRNPGAEFSYEQYF.

The chain employs TRBV28 and TRBJ1-2; D is unclear. The ends were cut back, 8 bases at V and 0 bases at J, with 10 bases in the middle. Germline-derived CDR1 and CDR2 are MDHEN and SYDVKM. This CDR3 contains 13 residues. CDR3 sequence (DNA): TGTGCCAGCGGTGACGGTGCTAACTATGGCTACACCTTC. Amino acid sequence: CASGDGANYGYTF.

The chain employs TRBV10-3 and TRBJ2-4, with D possibly TRBD2 on 5 matching bases. CDR3 length equals 14 residues. V was clipped by 2 bases and J by 13 bases, with 18 bases between them. Germline assignment: CDR1 ENHRY and CDR2 SYGVKD. The CDR3 sequence: CAISEGLAGNEQYF. The CDR3 nucleotides are TGTGCCATCAGTGAGGGGCTAGCAGGCAATGAGCAGTACTTC.

Regarding this clonotype: The junction and the germline gene differ at one end; a read error may be behind it. The chain is built from TRBV20-1 and TRBJ2-7, with 7 bases identical to TRBD1. The CDR3 is 14 residues long. In germline, CDR1 is DFQATT, CDR2 SNEGSKA (reference sequence). The CDR3 DNA sequence: TGCGGTGCTAGAGCCGGGACAGAGGGCTACGAGCAGTACTTC. Translating it yields CGARAGTEGYEQYF.

This clonotype has just a few counts. The chain joins TRBV20-1 to TRBJ1-5; TRBD1 matches 8 bases. CDR1 and CDR2 (germline): DFQATT, SNEGSKA (reference sequence). This CDR3 has 19 residues. The junction had 19 bases not matched to a gene; V was cut back by 0 bases and J by 6 bases. CDR3 loop: CSARDEGGTGSRVAQPQHF. For the CDR3, the DNA is TGCAGTGCTAGAGATGAAGGGGGGACAGGCTCTCGTGTGGCTCAGCCCCAGCATTTT.